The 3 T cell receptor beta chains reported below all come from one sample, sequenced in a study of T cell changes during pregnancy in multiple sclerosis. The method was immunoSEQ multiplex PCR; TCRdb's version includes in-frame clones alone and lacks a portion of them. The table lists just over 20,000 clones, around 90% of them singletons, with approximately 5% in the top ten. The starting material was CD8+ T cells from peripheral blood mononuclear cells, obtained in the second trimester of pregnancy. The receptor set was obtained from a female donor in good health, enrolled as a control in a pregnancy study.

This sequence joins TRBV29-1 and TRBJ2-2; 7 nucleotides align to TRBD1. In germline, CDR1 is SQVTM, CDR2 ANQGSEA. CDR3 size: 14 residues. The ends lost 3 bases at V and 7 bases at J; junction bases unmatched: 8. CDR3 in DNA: TGCAGCGTTGATTCCGGACAGGAATACGGGGAGCTGTTTTTT. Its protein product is CSVDSGQEYGELFF.

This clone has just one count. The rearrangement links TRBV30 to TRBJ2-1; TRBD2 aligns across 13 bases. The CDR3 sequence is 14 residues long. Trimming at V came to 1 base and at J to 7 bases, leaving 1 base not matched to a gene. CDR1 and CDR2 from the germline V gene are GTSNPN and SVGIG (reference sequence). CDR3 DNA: TGTGCCTGGAGTGAGACTAGCGGGAGGAATGAGCAGTTCTTC. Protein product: CAWSETSGRNEQFF.

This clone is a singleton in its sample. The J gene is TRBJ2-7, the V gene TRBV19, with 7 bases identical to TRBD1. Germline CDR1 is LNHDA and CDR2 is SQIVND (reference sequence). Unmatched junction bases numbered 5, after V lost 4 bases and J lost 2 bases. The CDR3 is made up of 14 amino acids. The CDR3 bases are TGTGCCAGTAGTAAAGACAGGGACACCTACGAGCAGTACTTC. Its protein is CASSKDRDTYEQYF.